The entry below describes one T cell receptor beta chain. This sample was taken from a study of blood T cell repertoires in COVID-19. About the research overall: Sites across the United States, Italy and Spain contributed samples from acute and convalescent COVID-19. Nucleic acid was either cDNA or gDNA, and it came from T cells, B-cell-depleted T cells, or PBMCs.

Germline loops: CDR1 LNHDA, CDR2 SQIVND (reference sequence). The J segment lost 3 bases and the V segment lost 7 bases, leaving 14 bases of the junction unmatched. This CDR3 comprises 16 residues. In the original workflow: Scientists estimated how many nucleated cells there were by amplifying reference gene primers. Generated by immunoSEQ multiplex PCR, the TCRdb table keeps only in-frame clones and is missing some. V and J calls and clone size are copied from that table; D and trimming were computed from the DNA. Counted here are approximately 45,000 clones, approximately 70% occurring once; the ten biggest clones make up roughly two thirds.

This sequence joins TRBV19 and TRBJ1-1; TRBD1 agrees at 7 bases. This clonotype was obtained from a man older than 75 with acute or convalescent COVID-19. Sample: peripheral blood. The CDR3 reads CASTLRAGGTYTEAFF. The CDR3 DNA reads TGTGCCAGTACCCTACGGGCAGGGGGAACGTACACTGAAGCTTTCTTT.